Listed here are 28 T cell receptor beta chains from one sample, sequenced in a study of patients and donors after allogeneic stem cell transplantation. Via MiXCR, TCRdb re-called the RT-PCR reads, giving one row per CDR3 protein. The sample carries hundreds of thousands of distinct CDR3 sequences, more than 15% recorded once. Sequencing was done on a sample of blood, either unsorted or a sorted T cell fraction (not recorded which). These receptors came from a human donor who was either an allogeneic HSCT recipient or a stem cell or donor lymphocyte infusion donor (not recorded which). It is not recorded whose cells these are; they may come from a transplant donor.

The rearrangement uses TRBV6-1 and TRBJ2-7, with TRBD1 matching 8 bases. Germline lookup yields CDR1 MNHNS and CDR2 SASEGT. There are 14 residues in the CDR3. The V gene end was trimmed by 5 bases and the J gene end by 3 bases; junction bases not matched to a gene: 6. The CDR3 DNA follows: TGTGCCAGCAGTCCCGACAGGGGCGACTACGAGCAGTACTTC. Its translation: CASSPDRGDYEQYF.

The sample holds one count of this clonotype. The rearrangement uses TRBV5-1 and TRBJ1-1, with D uncertain. The V and J ends lost 0 bases and 1 base respectively, with 16 bases between them. This CDR3 spans 17 amino acids. CDR1 is SGHRS and CDR2 is YFSETQ in the germline V gene. The CDR3 region is CASSLALISTSNTEAFF. CDR3 in DNA: TGCGCCAGCAGCTTGGCCCTTATATCAACCTCGAACACTGAAGCTTTCTTT.

This clonotype occurred a few times. This chain joins TRBV30 and TRBJ2-2; 8 bases agree with TRBD1. Germline-derived CDR1 and CDR2 are GTSNPN and SVGIG (reference sequence). After removal of 5 bases from V and 7 bases from J, the junction contained 6 bases not matched to a gene. This CDR3 is built from 13 residues. CDR3 coding DNA: TGTGCCTGGGGGGACAGGAAAGTCGGGGAGCTGTTTTTT. This codes for CAWGDRKVGELFF.

The chain carries TRBV5-6 and TRBJ1-2; 8 nucleotides agree with TRBD1. The CDR3 covers 14 residues. Germline V gene lookup returns CDR1 SGHDT and CDR2 YYEEEE. V gave up 4 bases and J gave up 10 bases; unmatched junction bases: 12. CDR3 sequence (DNA): TGTGCCAGCAGCATGACAGGGGTAGAGGACCTCTACACCTTC. Its translation: CASSMTGVEDLYTF.

The V and J genes are TRBV20-1 and TRBJ2-7; 12 nucleotides agree with TRBD2. CDR3 length: 14 residues. The V gene end was trimmed by 1 base and the J gene end by 11 bases; junction bases not matched to a gene: 9. Germline CDR1 reads DFQATT; CDR2 reads SNEGSKA (reference sequence). The CDR3 sequence is CSARVRLAGVREYF. In nucleotides, the CDR3 is TGCAGTGCTAGAGTCCGACTAGCGGGAGTCAGGGAGTACTTC.

This clonotype was detected many times. This chain connects TRBV29-1 to TRBJ2-4; 8 nucleotides agree with TRBD1. Germline V gene sequence: CDR1 SQVTM, CDR2 ANQGSEA. J was trimmed by 3 bases and V by 2 bases; bases with no gene match: 6. The CDR3 loop spans 15 amino acids. CDR3 DNA: TGCAGCGTTGAATACGACAGGGGTGGCAAAAACATTCAGTACTTC. As protein: CSVEYDRGGKNIQYF.

Ten or more counts support this clonotype. The genes are TRBV7-2 and TRBJ1-1; D is uncertain. Germline V lookup: CDR1 SGHTA, CDR2 FQGNSA. CDR3 length: 15 amino acids. V shed 1 base and J shed 0 bases, with 9 bases lying between them. CDR3 in amino acids: CASSLGQTMNTEAFF. The CDR3, as DNA: TGTGCCAGCAGCTTAGGCCAGACTATGAACACTGAAGCTTTCTTT.

The rearrangement uses TRBV7-9 and TRBJ2-3; the D gene is possibly TRBD2 (6 bases). The CDR3 is made up of 15 amino acids. Germline-derived CDR1 and CDR2 are SEHNR and FQNEAQ (reference sequence). The V end lost 3 bases, the J end lost 6 bases, and 16 bases lay between the germline ends. Here the CDR3 DNA reads TGTGCCAGCAGCTTTGTCTCGGGGAGGAAGGATACGCAGTATTTT. Translating it yields CASSFVSGRKDTQYF.

This clonotype was counted between two and nine times. This chain uses TRBV9 with TRBJ1-2; D ambiguous. This CDR3 region has 14 residues. Looked up from germline, CDR1 is SGDLS and CDR2 is YYNGEE. The V end lost 7 bases, the J end lost 0 bases, and 13 bases lay between the germline ends. CDR3 loop: CASSSSVTNYGYTF. As DNA, the CDR3 is TGTGCCAGCTCCAGTTCGGTTACTAACTATGGCTACACCTTC.

In this sample, this clonotype turned up a few times. V gene TRBV5-1 combines with J gene TRBJ1-2; D is ambiguous. Per the germline V gene, CDR1 is SGHRS and CDR2 is YFSETQ. CDR3 size: 14 residues. V gave up 6 bases and J gave up 5 bases, with 17 bases separating them. As DNA, the CDR3 is TGCGCCAGCACCCTTTCCGAGAACGGGTATGGCTACACCTTC. This encodes CASTLSENGYGYTF.

This clonotype has just a few counts. The rearrangement joins TRBV9 to TRBJ1-4; no firm D call. The V end was cut by 3 bases, the J end by 3 bases, with 12 bases between. The CDR3 is 15 amino acids. Germline CDR1 and CDR2: SGDLS and YYNGEE. CDR3 coding DNA: TGTGCCAGCAGCGCTCAAGGAGGACCTAATGAAAAACTGTTTTTT. Its translation is CASSAQGGPNEKLFF.

The V gene is TRBV9, the J gene TRBJ2-5; 11 bases are shared with TRBD2. The CDR3 contains 16 residues. Germline assignment: CDR1 SGDLS and CDR2 YYNGEE. The junction had 3 bases not matched to a gene; V was cut back by 1 base and J by 1 base. The CDR3 protein is CASSVTGTSGQETQYF. Written as DNA, the CDR3 is TGTGCCAGCAGCGTAACCGGGACTAGCGGCCAAGAGACCCAGTACTTC. The whole variable domain, filled in from reference TRBV9 and TRBJ2-5, reads DSGVTQTPKHLITATGQRVTLRCSPRSGDLSVYWYQQSLDQGLQFLIQYYNGEERAKGNILERFSAQQFPDLHSELNLSSLELGDSALYFCASSVTGTSGQETQYFGPGTRLLVL.

This clonotype was detected ten times or more. The chain carries TRBV6-1 and TRBJ2-7, with 9 nucleotides matching TRBD1. Germline-derived CDR1 and CDR2 are MNHNS and SASEGT. The J segment lost 3 bases and the V segment lost 5 bases, leaving 14 bases of the junction unmatched. CDR3 length: 17 amino acids. CDR3 in DNA: TGTGCCAGCAGTCAACGGACAGGGGCCACGGTTCTCTACGAGCAGTACTTC. Translation: CASSQRTGATVLYEQYF.

This clonotype has a handful of counts. The rearrangement uses TRBV7-9 and TRBJ1-4, with D possibly matching TRBD1 (6 bases). CDR1 SEHNR and CDR2 FQNEAQ come from the germline V gene (reference sequence). V lost 5 bases and J lost 3, with 10 bases in between. CDR3 size: 14 residues. The CDR3 sequence is CASSRRGANEKLFF. In DNA form, the CDR3 reads TGTGCCAGCAGCCGTAGGGGGGCTAATGAAAAACTGTTTTTT.

In this sample, this clonotype turned up a few times. DNA for the CDR3: TGCAGTGCTAGAAGTCCTCAGGGAGAGAGGATCTACGAGCAGTACTTC. Translating gives CSARSPQGERIYEQYF. The chain couples TRBV20-1 to TRBJ2-7, with D tentatively TRBD1 or TRBD2 (5 bases each). Trimming shortened V by 2 bases and J by 3 bases, and 20 bases separated the two germline ends. The CDR3 is 16 amino acids. The germline V gene has CDR1 DFQATT and CDR2 SNEGSKA (reference sequence).

This clonotype has more than one count but fewer than ten. CDR3 residues: CSADGQGSTQPQHF. CDR3 coding DNA: TGCAGTGCTGATGGACAGGGGAGTACGCAGCCCCAGCATTTT. V and J are TRBV20-1 and TRBJ1-5; 9 bases agree with TRBD1. The junction had 9 bases not matched to a gene; V was cut back by 5 bases and J by 7 bases. This CDR3 is 14 amino acids long. Germline V gives CDR1 DFQATT, CDR2 SNEGSKA (reference sequence).

This clonotype was observed many times. The chain joins TRBV7-2 to TRBJ2-3; the D is unclear. Looked up from germline, CDR1 is SGHTA and CDR2 is FQGNSA. This CDR3 comprises 13 residues. With 5 bases removed from V and 2 bases from J, the gap between germline ends came to 8 bases. The CDR3 region has the DNA TGTGCCAGCAGCCCCGAGAACACAGATACGCAGTATTTT. The encoded protein is CASSPENTDTQYF.

This clonotype was seen a handful of times. This chain connects TRBV9 to TRBJ1-1; D unclear. This CDR3 is built from 14 residues. The V end lost 0 bases, the J end lost 8 bases, and 14 bases lay between the germline ends. The V gene's germline CDR1 is SGDLS and CDR2 YYNGEE. CDR3 nucleotide sequence: TGTGCCAGCAGCGTAGTTGAGGTTTCGGGAGAAGCTTTCTTT. Encoded protein: CASSVVEVSGEAFF.

This clonotype was observed a handful of times. The chain is built from TRBV6-1 and TRBJ1-1; TRBD1 aligns across 11 bases. CDR1 MNHNS and CDR2 SASEGT come from the germline V gene. This CDR3 is 15 amino acids long. Unmatched junction bases numbered 7, after V lost 1 base and J lost 9 bases. Written as DNA, the CDR3 is TGTGCCAGCAGTGAAGAGGACAGGGGGCAGGAGAAAGCTTTCTTT. As protein: CASSEEDRGQEKAFF.

This clonotype appeared many times. The rearrangement links TRBV5-1 to TRBJ2-3; 9 nucleotides agree with TRBD1. CDR1 and CDR2 from the germline V gene are SGHRS and YFSETQ. The trim removed 4 bases at V and 4 bases at J, leaving 10 bases unmatched. The CDR3 consists of 16 residues. CDR3 amino acids: CASSVYRGRPADTQYF. The CDR3, as DNA: TGCGCCAGCAGCGTGTACAGGGGGCGCCCCGCAGATACGCAGTATTTT.

There are a few counts of this clonotype. The V call is TRBV21-1, the J call TRBJ1-6. TRBV21-1 is described as a pseudogene. The CDR3 contains 14 residues. The CDR3 DNA reads TGTGCCAGCAGCAAAGTCGCAGCTTATTCACCCCTCCACTTT. Translated, it gives CASSKVAAYSPLHF.

The V and J genes are TRBV7-9 and TRBJ1-4; D gene ambiguous. The CDR3 length is 16 residues. Germline V lookup: CDR1 SEHNR, CDR2 FQNEAQ (reference sequence). Trimming removed 5 bases from V and 0 bases from J, with 13 bases in between. The CDR3 region has the DNA TGTGCCAGCAGCCCCCGATCCGGGACAACTAATGAAAAACTGTTTTTT. This translates into CASSPRSGTTNEKLFF.

This clonotype appeared many times. The rearrangement joins TRBV4-3 to TRBJ1-1; 8 positions match TRBD1. The CDR3 runs 15 residues. The V and J ends lost 5 bases and 2 bases, in that order; junction bases with no gene match: 7. Germline-derived CDR1 and CDR2 are LGHNA and YSLEER. The CDR3 spells CASSNGQGRNTEAFF. In DNA, the CDR3 is TGCGCCAGCAGCAATGGACAGGGAAGAAACACTGAAGCTTTCTTT.

The chain joins TRBV20-1 to TRBJ2-2, with a weak D call TRBD2 (5 bases). CDR1 is DFQATT, CDR2 SNEGSKA, per germline (reference sequence). This CDR3 region has 13 residues. Trimming left V 6 bases short and J 4 bases short, with 12 bases between. CDR3 loop: CSAREGGTGELFF. The CDR3 coding sequence is TGCAGTGCGAGGGAAGGAGGCACCGGGGAGCTGTTTTTT.

The chain links TRBV7-9 to TRBJ2-1; 9 bases match TRBD2. CDR1 SEHNR and CDR2 FQNEAQ come from the germline V gene (reference sequence). V lost 6 bases and J lost 9; bases outside the gene matches: 12. CDR3 length equals 15 residues. The CDR3 loop reads CASSLGGLAFFEQFF. The CDR3 coding sequence is TGTGCCAGCAGTCTGGGGGGACTAGCTTTCTTTGAGCAGTTCTTC.

The table lists this clonotype with a few counts. J is TRBJ2-1 and V is TRBV11-2, with D tentatively TRBD2 (6 bases). Germline V gene sequence: CDR1 SGHAT, CDR2 FQNNGV. Trimming cost V 4 bases and J 0 bases, with 19 bases left between them. This CDR3 has 18 amino acids. In DNA form, the CDR3 reads TGTGCCAGCAGCTCACGTCCCGGGACTTTTAGCTCCTACAATGAGCAGTTCTTC. It specifies CASSSRPGTFSSYNEQFF.

The chain uses TRBV3-1 and TRBJ2-1; 8 bases line up with TRBD2. Germline CDR1 reads LGHDT; CDR2 reads YNNKEL (reference sequence). This CDR3 contains 16 residues. The V segment lost 6 bases and the J segment 0 bases; nucleotides outside the gene matches: 7. The CDR3 loop reads CASSGLAPSSYNEQFF. The CDR3 DNA reads TGTGCCAGCAGTGGACTAGCTCCGAGCTCCTACAATGAGCAGTTCTTC.

This clonotype was seen a handful of times. The V gene is TRBV5-1, the J gene TRBJ1-1, with a possible D match to TRBD1 (6 bases). The CDR3 runs to 14 residues. V was pared by 4 bases and J by 4 bases, with 14 bases between. Germline V gives CDR1 SGHRS, CDR2 YFSETQ. CDR3 residues: CASSPLQGGTEAFF. The CDR3 bases are TGCGCCAGCAGCCCGTTACAGGGCGGCACTGAAGCTTTCTTT.